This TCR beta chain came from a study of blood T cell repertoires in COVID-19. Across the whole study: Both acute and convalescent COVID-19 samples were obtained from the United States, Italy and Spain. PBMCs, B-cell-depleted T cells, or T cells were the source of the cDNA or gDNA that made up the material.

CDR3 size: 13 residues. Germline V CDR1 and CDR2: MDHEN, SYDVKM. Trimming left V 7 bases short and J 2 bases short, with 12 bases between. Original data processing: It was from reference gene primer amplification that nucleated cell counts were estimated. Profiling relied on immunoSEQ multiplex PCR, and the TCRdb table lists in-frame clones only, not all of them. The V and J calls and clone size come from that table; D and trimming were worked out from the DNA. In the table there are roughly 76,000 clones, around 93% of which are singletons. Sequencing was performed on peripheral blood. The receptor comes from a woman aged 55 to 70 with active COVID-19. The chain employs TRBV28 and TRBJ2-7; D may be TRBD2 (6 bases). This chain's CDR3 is CASTLAPTYEQYF. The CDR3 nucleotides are TGTGCCAGCACTCTAGCGCCCACCTACGAGCAGTACTTC.